These 14 T cell receptor beta chains came from one sample sequenced in a study of CD4 and CD8 cells across lung adenocarcinoma regions. TCRdb re-analysed the PCR reads in MiXCR, keeping a single row per CDR3 protein. The profile shows fewer than 20,000 distinct CDR3 sequences, 45% to 60% of them singletons. The sequenced sample was CD8+ T cells from the center of a lung tumor. All receptors come from a female donor with lung adenocarcinoma. The CD4 and CD8 labels of this study may be unreliable.

Worth noting for this clonotype: A much larger clone differs from this one at a single base, so this may be a read error. The rearrangement uses TRBV6-4 and TRBJ2-1; 8 bases are a match to TRBD2. CDR1 and CDR2 (germline): MRHNA, SNTAGT. With 7 bases clipped from V and 4 bases from J, the junction kept 9 bases outside the gene matches. The length of the CDR3 is 15 residues. The CDR3 bases are TGTGCCAGCACTCCTATAGCGGGACTTTACAATGAGCAGTTCTTC. This encodes CASTPIAGLYNEQFF.

This clonotype was seen only a few times. DNA for the CDR3: TGTGCCAGCAGCTTAGGGGGGGACAGGAGAAATCAGCCCCAGCATTTT. This encodes CASSLGGDRRNQPQHF. The V call is TRBV7-2, the J call TRBJ1-5, with 8 positions matching TRBD1. The CDR3 loop spans 16 amino acids. Per germline, CDR1 SGHTA and CDR2 FQGNSA. The V segment lost 1 base and the J segment 4 bases; nucleotides outside the gene matches: 6.

Comments on this clonotype: A junction boundary mismatches the germline segment, possibly from a read error. The rearrangement links TRBV6-2 or TRBV6-3 to TRBJ2-3; 11 nucleotides agree with TRBD2. The CDR3 is made up of 16 amino acids. CDR1 is MNHEY and CDR2 is SVGEGT in the germline V gene. Here the CDR3 DNA reads TGTGCCAGCAATCAGCTCGGGACTAGCGGCCCAGAGACGCAGTACTTT. Its protein product is CASNQLGTSGPETQYF.

This clonotype turned up a few times. The CDR3 DNA reads as TGTGCCAGCAGCCCACACGACAGGGGAGGTACTAATGAAAAACTGTTTTTT. It translates to CASSPHDRGGTNEKLFF. The chain is built from TRBV7-2 and TRBJ1-4, with 8 bases matching TRBD1. V gave up 5 bases and J gave up 2 bases; unmatched junction bases: 10. CDR3 length: 17 residues. Germline lookup yields CDR1 SGHTA and CDR2 FQGNSA.

This clonotype was counted at least ten times. V and J are TRBV7-2 and TRBJ2-5, with TRBD2 matching 8 bases. Germline trimming cut 1 base from V and 1 base from J; bases unmatched to any gene: 5. Germline CDR1 reads SGHTA; CDR2 reads FQGNSA. The CDR3 runs to 16 residues. The DNA of the CDR3 is TGTGCCAGCAGCTTAGAAGGGACTAGTCGCCAAGAGACCCAGTACTTC. Amino acids: CASSLEGTSRQETQYF.

The rearrangement joins TRBV19 to TRBJ2-2; D not certain. Trimming left V 4 bases short and J 2 bases short, with 2 bases between. CDR3 length: 12 residues. Germline assignment: CDR1 LNHDA and CDR2 SQIVND (reference sequence). The CDR3 loop reads CASSTNTGELFF. The CDR3 DNA reads TGTGCCAGTAGTACAAACACCGGGGAGCTGTTTTTT.

This clonotype was recorded once. The V call is TRBV10-3, the J call TRBJ2-2; a weak D match, TRBD1 (6 bases). The CDR3 contains 14 residues. V was cut by 3 bases and J by 6 bases, with 11 bases left in between. Germline lookup yields CDR1 ENHRY and CDR2 SYGVKD. CDR3 in DNA: TGTGCCATCAGTGACCCTGAGGGGGCCGGGGAGCTGTTTTTT. Translating gives CAISDPEGAGELFF.

V is TRBV27 and J is TRBJ2-3, with 9 bases lining up with TRBD2. CDR1 and CDR2 (germline): MNHEY, SMNVEV (reference sequence). This CDR3 region has 15 residues. Trimming took 2 bases from V and 2 from J; bases not matched to a gene: 2. This chain's CDR3 is CASSLVAGVTDTQYF. The CDR3 DNA sequence: TGTGCCAGCAGTTTAGTAGCGGGGGTCACAGATACGCAGTATTTT.

There are a few counts of this clonotype. The chain employs TRBV6-1 and TRBJ2-5; 11 bases are a match to TRBD2. The closer fit of TRBJ2-7 to the DNA end suggests the J call may be wrong. CDR1 and CDR2 from the germline V gene are MNHNS and SASEGT. The CDR3 covers 15 residues. The chain's CDR3 is CASSTRTSGYYEQYF. Written as DNA, the CDR3 is TGTGCCAGCAGTACCAGGACTAGCGGGTACTACGAGCAGTACTTC.

This clonotype was seen a few times. The V gene is TRBV7-9, the J gene TRBJ2-5; maybe TRBD1 (5 bases). V gave up 5 bases and J gave up 5 bases, with 15 bases separating them. The CDR3 consists of 14 residues. Germline V lookup: CDR1 SEHNR, CDR2 FQNEAQ (reference sequence). The CDR3 DNA reads as TGTGCCAGCAGCGAAAGCAGGGTTCAGGAGACCCAGTACTTC. Encoded protein: CASSESRVQETQYF.

Note on this clonotype: The junction departs from the called germline gene at one end, perhaps through a read error. CDR3 region: CASSEGLAEDTQYF. CDR3 in DNA: TGCGCCAGCAGTGAGGGTCTAGCGGAAGATACCCAGTACTTC. The chain employs TRBV10-1 and TRBJ2-3, with TRBD2 identical over 7 bases. TRBJ2-5 explains the end of the DNA better; the J call may be wrong. In germline, CDR1 is WNHNN, CDR2 SYGVQD (reference sequence). The CDR3 sequence is 14 residues long.

This clonotype was seen a handful of times. This chain links TRBV27 with TRBJ1-2, with D possibly TRBD1 on 5 matching bases. Between the trimmed V and J ends, which lost 2 bases and 3 bases, there was a span of 13 bases. This CDR3 has 15 amino acids. Germline assignment: CDR1 MNHEY and CDR2 SMNVEV (reference sequence). The chain's CDR3 is CASSLRYDSYYGYTF. CDR3 bases: TGTGCCAGCAGTTTACGGTACGACAGCTACTATGGCTACACCTTC.

This clonotype ranks as medium-sized. This chain joins TRBV10-2 and TRBJ2-4; the match to TRBD2 covers 9 bases. J lost 4 bases, V lost 3 bases, and 7 bases had no gene match. CDR3 length equals 16 residues. CDR1 WSHSY and CDR2 SAAADI come from the germline V gene. The CDR3 DNA reads as TGCGCCAGCAGTGATCCACAGCGGGGGGCGAAAAACATTCAGTACTTC. Its translation: CASSDPQRGAKNIQYF.

The chain carries TRBV6-1 and TRBJ2-5; unclear D gene. The V end lost 2 bases, the J end lost 4 bases, and 17 bases lay between the germline ends. The CDR3 contains 16 residues. Germline values: CDR1 MNHNS, CDR2 SASEGT. DNA for the CDR3: TGTGCCAGCAGTGAATGGTACGCAGGCGGAAGAGAGACCCAGTACTTC. Amino acids: CASSEWYAGGRETQYF.